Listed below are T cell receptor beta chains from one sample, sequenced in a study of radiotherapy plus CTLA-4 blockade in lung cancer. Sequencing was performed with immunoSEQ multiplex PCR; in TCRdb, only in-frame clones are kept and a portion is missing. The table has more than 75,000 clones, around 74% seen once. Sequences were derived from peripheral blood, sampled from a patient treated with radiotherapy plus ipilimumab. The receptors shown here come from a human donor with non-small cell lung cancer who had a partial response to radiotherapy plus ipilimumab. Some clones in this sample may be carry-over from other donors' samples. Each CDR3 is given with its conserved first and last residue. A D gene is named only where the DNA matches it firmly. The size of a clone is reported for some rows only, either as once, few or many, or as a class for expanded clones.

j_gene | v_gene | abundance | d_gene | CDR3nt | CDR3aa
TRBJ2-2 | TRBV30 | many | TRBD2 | TGTGCCTGGAATAAGGGACTAGCCGTGGACACCGGGGAGCTGTTTTTT | CAWNKGLAVDTGELFF
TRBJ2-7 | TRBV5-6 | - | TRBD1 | TGTGCCAGCAGCCGCCTGGGGACAGGGACCTACGAGCAGTACTTC | CASSRLGTGTYEQYF
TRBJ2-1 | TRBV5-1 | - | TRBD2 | TGCGCCAGCAGCGGCGGGACTACCAATGAGCAGTTCTTC | CASSGGTTNEQFF
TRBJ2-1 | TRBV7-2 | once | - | TGTGCCAGCAGGGGGCCGGTCACCTACAATGAGCAGTTCTTC | CASRGPVTYNEQFF
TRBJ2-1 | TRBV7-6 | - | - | TGTGCCAGCAGCTTAGCTCAGGGGTCCTACAATGAGCAGTTCTTC | CASSLAQGSYNEQFF
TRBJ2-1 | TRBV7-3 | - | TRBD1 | TGTGCCAGCAGCCCTCAGGGGGTTGGAGAGCAGTTCTTC | CASSPQGVGEQFF
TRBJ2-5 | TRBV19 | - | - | TGTGCCAGTAGTACAAGCCCCGAAGAGACCCAGTACTTC | CASSTSPEETQYF
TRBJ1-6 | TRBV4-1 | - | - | TGCGCCAGCAGCCTCAGAAGGGACATGGGCATTTCGACCCTCCACTTT | CASSLRRDMGISTLHF
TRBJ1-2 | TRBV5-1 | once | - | TGCGCCAGCAGCCCCAGGGCATCCTATGGCTACACCTTC | CASSPRASYGYTF
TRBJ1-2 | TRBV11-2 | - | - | TGTGCCAGCTCCGGTGCGGGGCTTAACTATGGCTACACCTTC | CASSGAGLNYGYTF
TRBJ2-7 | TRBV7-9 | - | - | TGTGCCAGCAGCTTAGGGAATAGCGGATACGAGCAGTACTTC | CASSLGNSGYEQYF
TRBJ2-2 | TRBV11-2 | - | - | TGTGCCAGCAGCTTAGGAACAGGGACCGGGGAGCTGTTTTTT | CASSLGTGTGELFF
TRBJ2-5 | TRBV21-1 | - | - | TGTGCCAGCAGGAAGACAGACTCCCAAGAGACCCAGTACTTC | CASRKTDSQETQYF
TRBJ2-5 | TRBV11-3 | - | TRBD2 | TGTGCCAGCAGCCCCGGGCTAGCGGGAGCAGGAGAGACCCAGTACTTC | CASSPGLAGAGETQYF
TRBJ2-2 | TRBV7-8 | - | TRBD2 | TGTGCCAGCAGCTGGGGACTAGCCGCCACCGGGGAGCTGTTTTTT | CASSWGLAATGELFF
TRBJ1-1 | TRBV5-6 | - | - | TGTGCCAGCAGCTTGTCACAGAACACTGAAGCTTTCTTT | CASSLSQNTEAFF
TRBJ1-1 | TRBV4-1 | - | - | TGCGCCAGCAGCCAAGGCAGGGGGAACACTGAAGCTTTCTTT | CASSQGRGNTEAFF
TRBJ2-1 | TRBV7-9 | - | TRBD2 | TGTGCCAGCAGCCGTAGCGGGGTCGAGCAGTTCTTC | CASSRSGVEQFF
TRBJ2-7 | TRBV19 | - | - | TGTGCCGCCCCGGGTGGACACCCGTTTTTGGAGCAGTACTTC | CAAPGGHPFLEQYF
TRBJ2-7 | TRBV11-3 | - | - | TGTGCCAGCAGCATTACCGGCTACGAGCAGTACTTC | CASSITGYEQYF
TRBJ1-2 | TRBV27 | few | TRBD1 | TGTGCCAGCAGTTTAAGACAGGGGGGCTATGGCTACACCTTC | CASSLRQGGYGYTF
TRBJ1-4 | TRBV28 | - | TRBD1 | TGTGCCAGTGGACAGGGGAGTGAAAAACTGTTTTTT | CASGQGSEKLFF
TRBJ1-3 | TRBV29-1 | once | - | TGCAGCGTGCGGACAGACTCTGGAAACACCATATATTTT | CSVRTDSGNTIYF
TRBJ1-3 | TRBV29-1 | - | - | TGCAGCGTAGACACTGGAAACACCATATATTTT | CSVDTGNTIYF
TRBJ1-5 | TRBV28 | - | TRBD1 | TGTGCCAGCAGTGTGACAGGGGCCCAACATTTT | CASSVTGAQHF
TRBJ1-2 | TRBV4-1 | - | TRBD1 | TGCGCCAGCAGCCCAGGACAGGGTGCGAACTATGGCTACACCTTC | CASSPGQGANYGYTF
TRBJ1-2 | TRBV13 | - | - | TGTGCCAGCCGCTGGCGGGGGGCAGGGAACTATGGCTACACCTTC | CASRWRGAGNYGYTF
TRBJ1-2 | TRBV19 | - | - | TGTGCCAGTAGTACCCGGACACCTGGGATCTATGGCTACACCTTC | CASSTRTPGIYGYTF
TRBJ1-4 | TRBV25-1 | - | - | TGTGCCAGCAGTGATGCGGGGCGGAATGAAAAACTGTTTTTT | CASSDAGRNEKLFF
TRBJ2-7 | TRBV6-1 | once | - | TGTGCCAGCAGTGTAATGGACAGTACCTACGAGCAGTACTTC | CASSVMDSTYEQYF
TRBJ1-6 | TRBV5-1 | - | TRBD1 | TGCGCCAGCAGGGGGACAGGGAATAGGAATTCACCCCTCCACTTT | CASRGTGNRNSPLHF
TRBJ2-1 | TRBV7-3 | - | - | TGTGCCAGCAGCTTATCAAGAAAGAGTGAGCAGTTCTTC | CASSLSRKSEQFF
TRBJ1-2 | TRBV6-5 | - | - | TGTGCCAGCAGTGGCATTAACTATGGCTACACCTTC | CASSGINYGYTF
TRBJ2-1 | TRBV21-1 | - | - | TGTGCCAGCAGCAATACTAGCGGGTGGCAGTTCTTC | CASSNTSGWQFF
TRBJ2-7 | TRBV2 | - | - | TGTGCCAGCAGCCCCTCGCGGACTTTTTCTCTCTACGAGCAGTACTTC | CASSPSRTFSLYEQYF
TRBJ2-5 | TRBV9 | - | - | TGTGCCAGCAGCCCCCTGGGGGCAATGGTGGAGACCCAGTACTTC | CASSPLGAMVETQYF
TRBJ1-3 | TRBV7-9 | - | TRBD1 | TGTGCCAGCAGACTTGAGGGGGCCTACTCTGGAAACACCATATATTTT | CASRLEGAYSGNTIYF
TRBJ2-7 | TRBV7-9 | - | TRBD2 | TGTGCCAGCAGCTTAGCGCTAGCGGGAGGGCCCCGCGAGCAGTACTTC | CASSLALAGGPREQYF
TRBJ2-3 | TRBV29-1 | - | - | TGCAGCGTTGAAGAGGCGGATCCAGATACGCAGTATTTT | CSVEEADPDTQYF
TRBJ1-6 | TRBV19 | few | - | TGTGCCAGTAGTATTCCCGGGTGGAATTCACCCCTCCACTTT | CASSIPGWNSPLHF
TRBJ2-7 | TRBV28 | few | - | TGTGCCAGCAGTTTTCTCCAATCACTCTTAACCTACGAGCAGTACTTC | CASSFLQSLLTYEQYF
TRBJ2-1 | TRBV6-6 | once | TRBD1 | TGTGCCAGCAGTTACGGGACAGTTAAGAGTGAGCAGTTCTTC | CASSYGTVKSEQFF
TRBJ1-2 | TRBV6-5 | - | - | TGTGCCAGCAGTTTGGGAGCGACGCGGGCCTATGGCTACACCTTC | CASSLGATRAYGYTF
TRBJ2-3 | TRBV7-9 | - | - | TGTGCCAGCAGCTTAGGAGGGACACCGAACACAGATACGCAGTATTTT | CASSLGGTPNTDTQYF
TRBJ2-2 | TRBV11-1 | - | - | TGTGCCAGCAGCTTAGCGTATACCGGGGAGCTGTTTTTT | CASSLAYTGELFF
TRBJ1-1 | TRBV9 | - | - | TGTGCCAGCAGCGTAGGCGGGTCCTCAAACACTGAAGCTTTCTTT | CASSVGGSSNTEAFF
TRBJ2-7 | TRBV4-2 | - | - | TGTGCCAGCAGCCAAGTAGGGGGGGTCTCGGTCGAGCAGTACTTC | CASSQVGGVSVEQYF
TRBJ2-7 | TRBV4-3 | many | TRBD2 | TGCGCCAGCAGCCAAGATACTAGCGGGGGGGCCTCCGAGCAGTACTTC | CASSQDTSGGASEQYF
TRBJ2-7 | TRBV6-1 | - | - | TGTGCCAGCAGTGAAAGCCCGAGGAACTACGAGCAGTACTTC | CASSESPRNYEQYF
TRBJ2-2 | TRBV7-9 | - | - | TGTGCCAGCAGCTTAAGTCGGAGGAACACCGGGGAGCTGTTTTTT | CASSLSRRNTGELFF
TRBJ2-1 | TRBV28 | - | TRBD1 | TGTGCCAGCAGCTCATCCCGGGACAGGGGCCACAATGAGCAGTTCTTC | CASSSSRDRGHNEQFF
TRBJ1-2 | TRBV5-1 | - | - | TGCGCCAGCAGCGCGGCAGGGGAATTGGAAAATGGCTACACCTTC | CASSAAGELENGYTF
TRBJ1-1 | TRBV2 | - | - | TGTGCCAGCAGTTTAATGTTGAACACTGAAGCTTTCTTT | CASSLMLNTEAFF
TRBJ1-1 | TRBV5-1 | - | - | TGCGCCAGCAGCCCCTCGGACGGGGTGAACACTGAAGCTTTCTTT | CASSPSDGVNTEAFF
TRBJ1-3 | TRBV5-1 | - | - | TGCGCCAGCGCACAAGTGGGCGGAGGTTACGCTGGAAACACCATATATTTT | CASAQVGGGYAGNTIYF
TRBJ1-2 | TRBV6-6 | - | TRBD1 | TGTGCCAGCAGCCCCAGGACAGGGGAGAGGTATGGCTACACCTTC | CASSPRTGERYGYTF
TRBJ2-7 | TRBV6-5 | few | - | TGTGCCAGCAGTTACGACAGAGCTTACGAGCAGTACTTC | CASSYDRAYEQYF